These 5 T cell receptor beta chains were all obtained from the same sample, sequenced in a study of early T cells in non-severe SARS-CoV-2 infection. TCRdb reanalysed the 5' RACE reads using MiXCR and keeps one entry per CDR3 protein. The sample lists about 39,000 distinct CDR3 sequences, around 4.1% occurring once. Sequenced: whole blood. Source of these receptors: an adult who was a healthcare worker with PCR-confirmed SARS-CoV-2 infection or an uninfected control (not recorded which).

This chain joins TRBV10-3 and TRBJ1-1; D might be TRBD1 (5 bases). V lost 4 bases to trimming and J lost 6 bases, with 15 bases between them. Germline CDR1 is ENHRY and CDR2 is SYGVKD. This CDR3 has 14 residues. In DNA, the CDR3 is TGTGCCATCAGTGGGCAGGGCTTGATCCCTGAAGCTTTCTTT. This codes for CAISGQGLIPEAFF.

This clonotype has at least ten counts. This sequence joins TRBV9 and TRBJ2-5; D uncertain. This CDR3 spans 14 amino acids. Trimming removed 0 bases at V and 1 base at J, with 7 bases between. Germline V gene sequence: CDR1 SGDLS, CDR2 YYNGEE. The CDR3 here is CASSVDNSQETQYF. The DNA of the CDR3 is TGTGCCAGCAGCGTAGACAACAGCCAAGAGACCCAGTACTTC. The entire variable domain, with the rest obtained from reference TRBV9 and TRBJ2-5, is as follows: DSGVTQTPKHLITATGQRVTLRCSPRSGDLSVYWYQQSLDQGLQFLIQYYNGEERAKGNILERFSAQQFPDLHSELNLSSLELGDSALYFCASSVDNSQETQYFGPGTRLLVL.

This clonotype has at least ten counts. The V gene is TRBV7-8, the J gene TRBJ2-2, with unresolved D. Germline assignment: CDR1 SGHVS and CDR2 FQNEAQ. Trimming cost V 1 base and J 3 bases, with 6 bases left between them. The CDR3 length is 14 residues. DNA for the CDR3: TGTGCCAGCAGCTTAGTTGCAGACACCGGGGAGCTGTTTTTT. Its translation is CASSLVADTGELFF.

Ten or more counts support this clonotype. The chain is built from TRBV20-1 and TRBJ2-1, with a possible D match to TRBD2 (6 bases). The CDR3 loop spans 11 amino acids. V shed 3 bases and J shed 8 bases, with 8 bases lying between them. The germline V gene encodes CDR1 DFQATT and CDR2 SNEGSKA (reference sequence). The chain's CDR3 is CSARGGHEQFF. The DNA for the CDR3 is TGCAGTGCTAGGGGGGGACATGAGCAGTTCTTC.

This clonotype appeared a few times. The genes are TRBV18 and TRBJ2-3; TRBD2 aligns across 8 bases. CDR1 is KGHSH, CDR2 LQKENI, per germline. This CDR3 is built from 17 residues. The J segment lost 4 bases and the V segment lost 4 bases, leaving 13 bases of the junction unmatched. The chain's CDR3 is CASSRNSGDPSPDTQYF. The DNA of the CDR3 is TGTGCCAGCTCACGGAATAGCGGGGACCCTTCTCCAGATACGCAGTATTTT.